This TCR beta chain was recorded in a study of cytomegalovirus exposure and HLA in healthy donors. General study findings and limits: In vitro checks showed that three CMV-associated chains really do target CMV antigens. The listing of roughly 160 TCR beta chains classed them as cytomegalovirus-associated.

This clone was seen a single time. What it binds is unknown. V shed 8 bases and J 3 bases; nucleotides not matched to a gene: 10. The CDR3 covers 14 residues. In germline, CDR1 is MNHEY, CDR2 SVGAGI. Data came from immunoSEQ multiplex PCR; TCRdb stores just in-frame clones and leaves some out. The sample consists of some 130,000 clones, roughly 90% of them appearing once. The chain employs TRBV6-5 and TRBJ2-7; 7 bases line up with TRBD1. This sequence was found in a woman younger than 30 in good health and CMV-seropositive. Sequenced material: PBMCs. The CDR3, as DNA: TGTGCCAGCCAGGACAGGCGAAGGAACTACGAGCAGTACTTC. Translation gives CASQDRRRNYEQYF.